This T cell receptor (beta chain) derives from a study of PD-L1 blockade in urothelial cancer. Time point noted: peripheral blood 6 weeks after treatment start. Measured with immunoSEQ multiplex PCR; TCRdb has only the in-frame clones, and not every one. This table has 100,000 to 150,000 clones, more than 75% appearing once. The CDR3 is 16 amino acids. The V and J ends lost 5 bases and 2 bases, in that order; junction bases with no gene match: 7. CDR1 and CDR2 from the germline V gene are SGHRS and YFSETQ. This clone occurred once. The chain combines TRBV5-1 with TRBJ2-1; 10 bases fit TRBD2. This TCR derives from a man between 45 and 60 years old with urothelial cancer. The sequences come from PBMCs, collected around atezolizumab (anti-PD-L1) treatment. CDR3 DNA sequence: TGCGCCAGCAGTCCCAGCGGGAGGGATACCTACAATGAGCAGTTCTTC. This sequence encodes CASSPSGRDTYNEQFF.